One and the same sample provided the 19 T cell receptor beta chains below, sequenced in a study of cytomegalovirus exposure and HLA in healthy donors (TCRdb year 2017). Library generation was performed with the immunoSEQ multiplex PCR assay. A mixture of 60 forward primers for TCR Vbeta segments and 13 reverse primers for TCR Jbeta segments was used in the multiplex PCR. TCRdb limited this immuneACCESS table to in-frame rearrangements with V and J called. A share of clones is missing; checked studies link under half to unresolved V genes, and the rest is unexplained. In this sample the table shows about 110,000 clones, approximately 15% of which occur a single time. Roughly 2% of the sample comes from the top ten. Sequenced input: PBMCs. The receptors come from a woman in her late teens or twenties in good health and CMV-seronegative.

This chain uses TRBV6-1 with TRBJ2-1; possibly TRBD1 for D (6 bases). V was clipped by 5 bases and J by 0 bases, with 8 bases between them. This CDR3 is built from 14 residues. Germline V gives CDR1 MNHNS, CDR2 SASEGT. CDR3 sequence reads: CASSSQGSYNEQFF. CDR3 sequence (DNA): TGTGCCAGCAGTTCACAGGGCTCCTACAATGAGCAGTTCTTC.

The chain uses TRBV11-2 and TRBJ2-1; no firm D call. Germline lookup yields CDR1 SGHAT and CDR2 FQNNGV. The CDR3 covers 15 residues. V gave up 5 bases and J gave up 4 bases, with 15 bases separating them. CDR3 protein: CASSPTPSKYNEQFF. The CDR3 region has the DNA TGTGCCAGCAGCCCCACCCCCAGTAAATACAATGAGCAGTTCTTC.

This clone was observed a few times. The chain carries TRBV27 and TRBJ1-2; perhaps TRBD1 as D (5 bases). The V gene lost 4 bases and the J gene lost 6 bases, with 18 bases spanning the gap. Germline V gene sequence: CDR1 MNHEY, CDR2 SMNVEV (reference sequence). CDR3 length equals 15 residues. The CDR3 reads CASSSRVVVTDGYTF. DNA for the CDR3: TGTGCCAGCAGTTCCAGGGTGGTTGTTACGGATGGCTACACCTTC.

The chain combines TRBV2 with TRBJ2-7; 7 bases line up with TRBD2. The CDR3 totals 15 residues. The germline V gene encodes CDR1 SNHLY and CDR2 FYNNEI. With V trimmed by 4 bases and J by 2 bases, 8 bases remained unmatched. CDR3 residues: CASSGAAGLPYEQYF. CDR3 coding DNA: TGTGCCAGCAGTGGAGCAGCGGGGCTTCCCTACGAGCAGTACTTC.

This clone was observed a few times. This chain uses TRBV5-4 with TRBJ2-2; 7 bases match TRBD2. Looked up from germline, CDR1 is SGHNT and CDR2 is YYREEE (reference sequence). The length of the CDR3 is 14 residues. Trimming took 4 bases from V and 7 from J; bases not matched to a gene: 7. DNA of the CDR3: TGTGCCAGCAGCCAGCGGGGAGGAGACGGGGAGCTGTTTTTT. This gives the protein CASSQRGGDGELFF.

The chain joins TRBV25-1 to TRBJ2-1, with D unclear. The CDR3 sequence is 14 residues long. Trimming cost V 2 bases and J 9 bases, with 14 bases left between them. CDR1 is MGHDK and CDR2 is SYGVNS in the germline V gene. The CDR3 loop reads CASSELESRTEQFF. As DNA, the CDR3 is TGTGCCAGCAGTGAACTAGAAAGCAGAACTGAGCAGTTCTTC.

The CDR3 protein is CASSLDRGHRNEQFF. CDR3 in DNA: TGTGCCAGCAGCTTAGACAGGGGGCATCGAAATGAGCAGTTCTTC. The gene calls are TRBV7-3 and TRBJ2-1, with 10 bases identical to TRBD1. Germline V gives CDR1 SGHTA, CDR2 FQGTGA. The CDR3 is 15 residues long. The junction had 5 bases not matched to a gene; V was cut back by 2 bases and J by 7 bases.

This clone was detected a few times. This sequence joins TRBV5-1 and TRBJ1-2, with 8 bases that match TRBD1. The CDR3 totals 13 residues. The trim removed 9 bases at V and 8 bases at J, leaving 12 bases unmatched. Germline values: CDR1 SGHRS, CDR2 YFSETQ. The CDR3 DNA follows: TGCGCCACTGCAGGACAGGGATTGGAAGGCTACACCTTC. Its protein is CATAGQGLEGYTF.

The V call is TRBV27, the J call TRBJ2-7; TRBD1 matches 8 bases. This CDR3 comprises 14 residues. V gave up 2 bases and J gave up 2 bases; unmatched junction bases: 2. Germline V gene sequence: CDR1 MNHEY, CDR2 SMNVEV (reference sequence). CDR3 region: CASSLGQGPYEQYF. CDR3 coding DNA: TGTGCCAGCAGTTTAGGACAGGGACCCTACGAGCAGTACTTC.

The V call is TRBV28, the J call TRBJ2-2; 8 bases align to TRBD2. This CDR3 has 16 residues. Trimming took 5 bases from V and 2 from J; bases not matched to a gene: 7. CDR1 and CDR2 (germline): MDHEN, SYDVKM. The CDR3: CASSISGTANTGELFF. CDR3 sequence (DNA): TGTGCCAGCAGTATTAGCGGGACCGCAAACACCGGGGAGCTGTTTTTT.

This sequence joins TRBV6-6 and TRBJ2-7, with 7 bases that match TRBD1. V lost 2 bases, J lost 2 bases, and 9 bases stayed unmatched. CDR1 and CDR2 (germline): MNHNY, SVGAGI (reference sequence). This CDR3 spans 16 amino acids. The DNA for the CDR3 is TGTGCCAGCAGTTACCTTCCCCGGGACAGTACCTACGAGCAGTACTTC. As protein: CASSYLPRDSTYEQYF.

This clone showed up just a few times. The CDR3 sequence: CASRPLGDTEAFF. DNA of the CDR3: TGTGCCAGCAGACCCCTCGGTGACACTGAAGCTTTCTTT. V gene TRBV6-5 combines with J gene TRBJ1-1; D ambiguous. The germline V gene encodes CDR1 MNHEY and CDR2 SVGAGI. Trimming shortened V by 6 bases and J by 3 bases, and 11 bases separated the two germline ends. This CDR3 contains 13 residues.

This clone showed up just a few times. The V call is TRBV30, the J call TRBJ1-4; D gene ambiguous. Germline lookup yields CDR1 GTSNPN and CDR2 SVGIG (reference sequence). The V end was cut by 4 bases, the J end by 8 bases, with 8 bases between. The CDR3 loop spans 11 amino acids. The CDR3 reads CAWTVGEKLFF. CDR3 DNA: TGTGCCTGGACCGTCGGGGAAAAACTGTTTTTT.

There are a few counts of this clone. This chain joins TRBV30 and TRBJ2-1, with 9 bases that match TRBD1. Germline CDR1 GTSNPN, CDR2 SVGIG (reference sequence). V lost 4 bases and J lost 6; bases outside the gene matches: 10. The CDR3 totals 15 residues. The CDR3 nucleotides read TGTGCCTGGACTGGGGACAGGGTGGGGATCAATGAGCAGTTCTTC. Its protein is CAWTGDRVGINEQFF.

The rearrangement joins TRBV30 to TRBJ2-7, with TRBD1 matching over 9 bases. Trimming cost V 2 bases and J 2 bases; bases outside gene matches: 4. The length of the CDR3 is 14 residues. Germline V gene data show CDR1 as GTSNPN and CDR2 as SVGIG (reference sequence). DNA for the CDR3: TGTGCCTGGAGTAGGGGGACAGGGACCTACGAGCAGTACTTC. As protein: CAWSRGTGTYEQYF.

The chain couples TRBV7-8 to TRBJ2-7, with 13 bases fitting TRBD2. The CDR3 sequence is 15 residues long. V was clipped by 4 bases and J by 3 bases; unmatched bases: 3. Germline CDR1 reads SGHVS; CDR2 reads FQNEAQ. The CDR3 spells CASSSRTSGSYEQYF. The CDR3 DNA is TGTGCCAGCAGCTCCCGGACTAGCGGGAGCTACGAGCAGTACTTC.

V usage is TRBV5-1 and J usage is TRBJ2-1, with D possibly being TRBD2 (5 bases). V was pared by 0 bases and J by 9 bases, with 13 bases between. CDR3 size: 14 residues. Germline V CDR1 and CDR2: SGHRS, YFSETQ. Written as DNA, the CDR3 is TGCGCCAGCAGCTTGGCCGGGGTCCCGGGTGAGCAGTTCTTC. Translating gives CASSLAGVPGEQFF.

This clone was picked up a small number of times. The rearrangement links TRBV4-2 to TRBJ1-4, with D uncertain. Germline CDR1 is LGHNA and CDR2 is YNFKEQ. This CDR3 spans 13 amino acids. Deletions cut 4 bases from V and 8 bases from J, with 11 bases between. CDR3 in amino acids: CASSPRTGEKLFF. CDR3 coding DNA: TGTGCCAGCAGCCCCCGAACGGGGGAAAAACTGTTTTTT.

The V gene is TRBV4-1, the J gene TRBJ2-2, with TRBD1 matching 7 bases. This CDR3 has 16 residues. J was trimmed by 0 bases and V by 3 bases; bases with no gene match: 4. Germline assignment: CDR1 MGHRA and CDR2 YSYEKL. The CDR3 bases are TGCGCCAGCAGCCACCCCAGGGGGACGAACACCGGGGAGCTGTTTTTT. Protein sequence: CASSHPRGTNTGELFF.